Following are 30 T cell receptor beta chains from one sample sequenced in a study of blood T cell repertoires in COVID-19. Profiling relied on immunoSEQ multiplex PCR, and the TCRdb table lists in-frame clones only, not all of them. The repertoire consists of approximately 66,000 clones, with 73% occurring once and the leading ten covering more than 20%. Sequencing was performed on peripheral blood. All receptors come from a man aged 55 to 70 with acute or convalescent COVID-19.

The rearrangement uses TRBV6-4 and TRBJ2-1, with TRBD2 matching over 8 bases. Looked up from germline, CDR1 is MRHNA and CDR2 is SNTAGT. CDR3 size: 15 residues. Losses at the gene ends were 2 bases for V and 4 bases for J; bases not matched to a gene: 4. As DNA, the CDR3 is TGTGCCAGCAGTGACGAGGCGGGGGGTTACAATGAGCAGTTCTTC. The encoded protein is CASSDEAGGYNEQFF.

This clone was detected ten times or more. The CDR3: CASSLAPDSLNEKLFF. Written as DNA, the CDR3 is TGCGCCAGCAGCTTGGCGCCGGACAGCCTAAATGAAAAACTGTTTTTT. The J gene is TRBJ1-4, the V gene TRBV5-1, with D perhaps matching TRBD1 (6 bases). The V end was cut by 0 bases, the J end by 5 bases, with 14 bases between. The CDR3 spans 16 residues. Germline V CDR1 and CDR2: SGHRS, YFSETQ.

This chain connects TRBV10-1 to TRBJ1-2; 7 bases are shared with TRBD1. With 8 bases clipped from V and 5 bases from J, the junction kept 11 bases outside the gene matches. CDR1 and CDR2 (germline): WNHNN, SYGVQD (reference sequence). There are 14 residues in the CDR3. DNA of the CDR3: TGCGCCAGCTACCCAAAGGGGGCCAATTATGGCTACACCTTC. The encoded protein is CASYPKGANYGYTF.

This chain uses TRBV7-3 with TRBJ2-1; D unclear. The CDR3 is 13 amino acids. The V gene lost 4 bases and the J gene lost 2 bases, with 6 bases spanning the gap. CDR1 and CDR2 (germline): SGHTA, FQGTGA. The CDR3 DNA follows: TGTGCCAGCAGCTCCCCAGCCTACAATGAGCAGTTCTTC. Protein sequence: CASSSPAYNEQFF.

This clone was counted a few times. V usage is TRBV4-2 and J usage is TRBJ2-7, with D possibly being TRBD1 (6 bases). CDR1 is LGHNA and CDR2 is YNFKEQ in the germline V gene. V dropped 0 bases and J dropped 0 bases, with 15 bases sitting between them. CDR3 size: 17 residues. The CDR3 loop reads CASSQDLTGYSSYEQYV. DNA of the CDR3: TGTGCCAGCAGCCAAGATCTGACAGGTTACTCCTCCTACGAGCAGTACGTC.

J is TRBJ2-3 and V is TRBV7-8; no firm D call. Trimming shortened V by 4 bases and J by 0 bases, and 11 bases separated the two germline ends. From germline, CDR1 is SGHVS and CDR2 FQNEAQ. This CDR3 spans 15 amino acids. The DNA for the CDR3 is TGTGCCAGCAGCTCCCCACTAAAGAGCACAGATACGCAGTATTTT. Its translation: CASSSPLKSTDTQYF.

This clone was counted once. The chain combines TRBV7-9 with TRBJ2-7; TRBD1 might be the D (6 bases). This CDR3 has 14 residues. V lost 5 bases, J lost 0 bases, and 11 bases lay in between. Germline CDR1 and CDR2: SEHNR and FQNEAQ (reference sequence). CDR3 amino acids: CASSRDRNSYEQYF. CDR3 DNA sequence: TGTGCCAGCAGCAGAGACAGGAACTCCTACGAGCAGTACTTC.

This chain connects TRBV9 to TRBJ1-2; no definite D call. Between the trimmed V and J ends, which lost 3 bases and 13 bases, there was a span of 13 bases. The CDR3 spans 11 residues. Looked up from germline, CDR1 is SGDLS and CDR2 is YYNGEE. CDR3 loop: CASSAPLLSTF. CDR3 sequence (DNA): TGTGCCAGCAGCGCCCCCCTCCTCAGCACCTTC.

The V call is TRBV4-2, the J call TRBJ2-1; TRBD2 is a possible D gene (6 bases). From germline, CDR1 is LGHNA and CDR2 YNFKEQ. This CDR3 spans 13 amino acids. With 7 bases removed from V and 5 bases from J, the gap between germline ends came to 12 bases. The CDR3 coding sequence is TGTGCCAGCATGACGGGGGAAAACAATGAGCAGTTCTTC. Its translation is CASMTGENNEQFF.

The CDR3 loop reads CAWILQGKETQYF. In DNA, the CDR3 is TGTGCCTGGATACTACAGGGGAAAGAGACCCAGTACTTC. The gene calls are TRBV30 and TRBJ2-5; TRBD1 aligns across 7 bases. CDR1 and CDR2 from the germline V gene are GTSNPN and SVGIG (reference sequence). The length of the CDR3 is 13 residues. The V gene end was trimmed by 4 bases and the J gene end by 3 bases; junction bases not matched to a gene: 5.

The J gene is TRBJ2-5, the V gene TRBV28, with D tentatively TRBD2 (6 bases). Germline CDR1 reads MDHEN; CDR2 reads SYDVKM. V dropped 2 bases and J dropped 3 bases, with 13 bases sitting between them. The CDR3 spans 15 residues. The CDR3 loop is CASSLTRRDKETQYF. The CDR3 coding sequence is TGTGCCAGCAGTTTAACAAGGCGGGATAAAGAGACCCAGTACTTC.

This rearrangement joins TRBV4-1 to TRBJ2-3; maybe TRBD1 (6 bases). V was clipped by 4 bases and J by 1 base, with 12 bases between them. Looked up from germline, CDR1 is MGHRA and CDR2 is YSYEKL. The CDR3 covers 15 residues. CDR3 residues: CASSRAKGGTDTQYF. The CDR3 DNA reads TGCGCCAGCAGCCGCGCCAAGGGGGGCACAGATACGCAGTATTTT.

This chain uses TRBV5-4 with TRBJ2-2; 8 bases align to TRBD1. The CDR3 totals 15 residues. Trimming took 5 bases from V and 1 from J; bases not matched to a gene: 4. CDR1 and CDR2 (germline): SGHNT, YYREEE (reference sequence). CDR3 bases: TGTGCCAGCAGTTCCGGGACAGGGAACACCGGGGAGCTGTTTTTT. Translating gives CASSSGTGNTGELFF. Supplemented by reference TRBV5-4 and TRBJ2-2, the full variable domain reads ETGVTQSPTHLIKTRGQQVTLRCSSQSGHNTVSWYQQALGQGPQFIFQYYREEENGRGNFPPRFSGLQFPNYSSELNVNALELDDSALYLCASSSGTGNTGELFFGEGSRLTVL.

This chain uses TRBV5-4 with TRBJ2-3, with D maybe TRBD1 (5 bases). The CDR3 runs 14 residues. With 4 bases removed from V and 6 bases from J, the gap between germline ends came to 15 bases. The germline gives CDR1 SGHNT, CDR2 YYREEE (reference sequence). CDR3 sequence reads: CASSKEKTADTQYF. The CDR3 coding sequence is TGTGCCAGCAGCAAAGAAAAGACAGCCGATACGCAGTATTTT.

This chain uses TRBV15 with TRBJ2-7, with 10 bases that match TRBD1. From germline, CDR1 is LNHNV and CDR2 YYDKDF (reference sequence). CDR3 size: 14 residues. J was trimmed by 4 bases and V by 5 bases; bases with no gene match: 5. Here the CDR3 DNA reads TGTGCCACCAGCCTCGGGGGACAGGGGTACGAGCAGTACGTC. Translation gives CATSLGGQGYEQYV.

Only a few counts were recorded for this clone. This chain links TRBV7-9 with TRBJ1-6, with 8 positions matching TRBD1. CDR3 length equals 14 residues. The trim removed 5 bases at V and 8 bases at J, leaving 5 bases unmatched. The germline CDR1 and CDR2 sequences are SEHNR and FQNEAQ (reference sequence). The CDR3 loop is CASSGTGWDSPLHF. In DNA, the CDR3 is TGTGCCAGCAGCGGGACAGGATGGGATTCACCCCTCCACTTT. The whole variable domain, remainder taken from reference TRBV7-9 and TRBJ1-6, is DTGVSQNPRHKITKRGQNVTFRCDPISEHNRLYWYRQTLGQGPEFLTYFQNEAQLEKSRLLSDRFSAERPKGSFSTLEIQRTEQGDSAMYLCASSGTGWDSPLHFGNGTRLTVT.

The gene calls are TRBV9 and TRBJ2-2; tentatively, D is TRBD2 (5 bases). The germline V and J ends were trimmed by 4 bases and 6 bases, with 10 bases remaining between them. The CDR3 has 13 amino acids. The germline CDR1 and CDR2 sequences are SGDLS and YYNGEE. For the CDR3, the DNA is TGTGCCAGCAGCCTATCGGGATCCGGGGAGCTGTTTTTT. Amino acids: CASSLSGSGELFF.

V gene TRBV6-5 combines with J gene TRBJ1-2; TRBD1 is a possible D gene (5 bases). The ends were cut back, 6 bases at V and 7 bases at J, with 18 bases in the middle. This CDR3 comprises 14 residues. The germline CDR1 and CDR2 sequences are MNHEY and SVGAGI. The CDR3 reads CASSRSPQGGGYTF. The DNA for the CDR3 is TGTGCCAGCAGCCGCAGCCCCCAGGGAGGTGGCTACACCTTC.

This chain connects TRBV9 to TRBJ1-6; D might be TRBD1 (6 bases). Trimming pared 5 bases from V and 7 bases from J, leaving 10 bases between. The germline gives CDR1 SGDLS, CDR2 YYNGEE. This CDR3 region has 13 residues. The CDR3 loop reads CASSFGQNSPLHF. CDR3 bases: TGTGCCAGCAGTTTCGGACAGAATTCACCCCTCCACTTT.

This chain joins TRBV6-1 and TRBJ2-3, with 11 positions matching TRBD2. The length of the CDR3 is 17 residues. The V gene end was trimmed by 4 bases and the J gene end by 10 bases; junction bases not matched to a gene: 16. CDR1 is MNHNS and CDR2 is SASEGT in the germline V gene. The DNA of the CDR3 is TGTGCCAGCAGTGCCACTAGCGGGGGACGAATTGGGAGGTCGCAGTATTTT. The encoded protein is CASSATSGGRIGRSQYF.

The V gene is TRBV19, the J gene TRBJ1-3; tentative D call: TRBD1 (5 bases). V gave up 8 bases and J gave up 2 bases, with 19 bases separating them. The germline V gene encodes CDR1 LNHDA and CDR2 SQIVND (reference sequence). This CDR3 contains 16 residues. CDR3 nucleotides: TGTGCCAGTGATCCCGGGACTAGCCAAGCTGGAAACACCATATATTTT. Translation: CASDPGTSQAGNTIYF.

This clone was found a few times. The V call is TRBV20-1, the J call TRBJ2-5; D may be TRBD1 (6 bases). V dropped 2 bases and J dropped 5 bases, with 6 bases sitting between them. Germline V gives CDR1 DFQATT, CDR2 SNEGSKA (reference sequence). This CDR3 spans 11 amino acids. The DNA of the CDR3 is TGCAGTGCTAGAAGGGGGGAGACCCAGTACTTC. Amino acids: CSARRGETQYF.

V usage is TRBV4-1 and J usage is TRBJ2-1; 11 bases line up with TRBD2. The length of the CDR3 is 20 residues. The V gene end was trimmed by 1 base and the J gene end by 2 bases; junction bases not matched to a gene: 13. Germline assignment: CDR1 MGHRA and CDR2 YSYEKL. Here the CDR3 reads CASSQVSSGRLMRPYNEQFF. In nucleotides, the CDR3 is TGCGCCAGCAGCCAAGTTTCTAGCGGGAGGTTAATGCGCCCCTACAATGAGCAGTTCTTC.

The V and J genes are TRBV28 and TRBJ1-4, with 9 bases fitting TRBD1. This CDR3 comprises 12 residues. Germline CDR1 MDHEN, CDR2 SYDVKM. The junction had 3 bases not matched to a gene; V was cut back by 8 bases and J by 8 bases. Here the CDR3 DNA reads TGTGCCAGCCGACAGGGGGAGGAAAAACTGTTTTTT. Translated: CASRQGEEKLFF.

This clone occurred a few times. The J gene is TRBJ1-1, the V gene TRBV29-1; weak D call: TRBD1 (6 bases). Germline assignment: CDR1 SQVTM and CDR2 ANQGSEA. CDR3 length equals 13 residues. Trimming took 6 bases from V and 1 from J, leaving 12 bases between them. CDR3 sequence (DNA): TGCAGCGTGGCAACAGGGCGGAACACTGAAGCTTTCTTT. This sequence encodes CSVATGRNTEAFF.

V usage is TRBV7-9 and J usage is TRBJ2-1; tentative D call: TRBD2 (5 bases). CDR1 and CDR2 (germline): SEHNR, FQNEAQ (reference sequence). The ends were cut back, 2 bases at V and 0 bases at J, with 17 bases in the middle. The CDR3 covers 18 residues. CDR3 amino acids: CASSLWASRHSSYNEQFF. The CDR3 DNA sequence: TGTGCCAGCAGCTTATGGGCTAGCCGACATAGCTCCTACAATGAGCAGTTCTTC. The whole variable domain, remainder taken from reference TRBV7-9 and TRBJ2-1, is DTGVSQNPRHKITKRGQNVTFRCDPISEHNRLYWYRQTLGQGPEFLTYFQNEAQLEKSRLLSDRFSAERPKGSFSTLEIQRTEQGDSAMYLCASSLWASRHSSYNEQFFGPGTRLTVL.

The chain employs TRBV3-1 (or the pseudogene TRBV3-2) and TRBJ1-2; 7 nucleotides line up with TRBD1. The ends lost 4 bases at V and 3 bases at J; junction bases unmatched: 8. The germline V gene encodes CDR1 LGHDT and CDR2 YNNKEL (reference sequence). CDR3 length: 15 residues. In DNA, the CDR3 is TGTGCCAGCAGCCGCCTCGACAGGGACGACTATGGCTACACCTTC. Amino acids: CASSRLDRDDYGYTF.

This rearrangement joins TRBV5-8 to TRBJ2-5; possible D gene TRBD2, 5 bases. Per germline, CDR1 SGHTS and CDR2 YDEGEE. Trimming shortened V by 0 bases and J by 5 bases, and 14 bases separated the two germline ends. This CDR3 is built from 15 residues. CDR3 DNA: TGTGCCAGCAGCTTGGCCGGAGGTGACGTGGAGACCCAGTACTTC. Its translation: CASSLAGGDVETQYF.

The rearrangement links TRBV11-2 to TRBJ2-6, with 7 bases that match TRBD1. The CDR3 is 18 residues long. CDR1 and CDR2 from the germline V gene are SGHAT and FQNNGV. The V and J ends lost 9 bases and 1 base, in that order; junction bases with no gene match: 15. The CDR3 region has the DNA TGTGCCAGTGGGTTGAGGGCGCAGGGGGAGTCTGGGGCCAACGTCCTGACTTTC. This encodes CASGLRAQGESGANVLTF.

The chain uses TRBV5-1 and TRBJ2-1; D is possibly TRBD1 (6 bases). The CDR3 runs 16 residues. CDR1 SGHRS and CDR2 YFSETQ come from the germline V gene. With 4 bases removed from V and 4 bases from J, the gap between germline ends came to 18 bases. The CDR3 protein is CASSGSRDTYYNEQFF. The CDR3 bases are TGCGCCAGCAGCGGCAGCCGGGACACATATTACAATGAGCAGTTCTTC. Together with reference TRBV5-1 and TRBJ2-1, the CDR3 gives the full variable domain: KAGVTQTPRYLIKTRGQQVTLSCSPISGHRSVSWYQQTPGQGLQFLFEYFSETQRNKGNFPGRFSGRQFSNSRSEMNVSTLELGDSALYLCASSGSRDTYYNEQFFGPGTRLTVL.